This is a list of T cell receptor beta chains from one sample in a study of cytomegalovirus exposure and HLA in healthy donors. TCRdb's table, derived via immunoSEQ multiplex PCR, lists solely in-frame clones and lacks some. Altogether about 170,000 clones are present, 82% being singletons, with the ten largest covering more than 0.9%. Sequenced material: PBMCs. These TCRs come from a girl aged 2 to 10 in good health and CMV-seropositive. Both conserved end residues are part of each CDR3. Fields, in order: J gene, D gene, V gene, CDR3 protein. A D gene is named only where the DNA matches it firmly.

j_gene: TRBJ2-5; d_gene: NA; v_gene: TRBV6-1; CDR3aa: CASNRETQYF
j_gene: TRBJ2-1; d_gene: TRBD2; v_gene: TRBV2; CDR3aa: CASSGEAGGFHNEQFF
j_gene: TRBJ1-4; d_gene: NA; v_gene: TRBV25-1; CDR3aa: CASSEIGNREGEKLFF
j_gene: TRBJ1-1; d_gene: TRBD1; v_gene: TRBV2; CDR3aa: CASRDNLDRVTEAFF
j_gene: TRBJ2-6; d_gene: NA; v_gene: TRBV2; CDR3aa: CASSEGDNGTGANVLTF
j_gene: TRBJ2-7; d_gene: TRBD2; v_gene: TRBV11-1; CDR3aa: CASSQLAGAAYEQYF
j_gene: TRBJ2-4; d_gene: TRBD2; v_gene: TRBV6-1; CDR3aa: CASSGLAGDLLRRNIQYF
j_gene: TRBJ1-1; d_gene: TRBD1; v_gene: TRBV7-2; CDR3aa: CASSSQGGGTEAFF
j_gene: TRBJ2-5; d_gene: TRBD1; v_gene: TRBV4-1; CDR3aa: CASSQVGTVIQETQYF
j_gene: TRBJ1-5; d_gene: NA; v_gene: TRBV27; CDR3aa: CASSLSGGGYSNQPQHF
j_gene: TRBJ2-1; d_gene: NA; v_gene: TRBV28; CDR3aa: CASSFLGSGSSYNEQFF
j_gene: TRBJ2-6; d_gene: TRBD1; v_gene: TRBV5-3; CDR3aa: CARSLGAGTGIQGISGANVLTF
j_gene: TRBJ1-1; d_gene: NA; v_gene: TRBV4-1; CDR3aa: CASSQDTAEAFF
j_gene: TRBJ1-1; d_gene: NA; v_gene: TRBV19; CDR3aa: CASSNQVRGADTEAFF
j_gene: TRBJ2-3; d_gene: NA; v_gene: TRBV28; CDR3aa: CASSLRDRDTQYF
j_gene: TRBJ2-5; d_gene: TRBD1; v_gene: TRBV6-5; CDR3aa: CASSQRDRGQETQYF
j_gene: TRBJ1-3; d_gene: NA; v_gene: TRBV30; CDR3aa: CAWSVTLTGPSGNTIYF
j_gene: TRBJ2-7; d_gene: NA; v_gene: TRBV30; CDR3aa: CAFADYRYEQYF
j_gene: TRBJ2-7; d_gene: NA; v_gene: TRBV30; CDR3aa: CACPRGNEQYF
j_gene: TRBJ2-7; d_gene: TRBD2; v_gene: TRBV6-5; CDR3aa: CASSRGTSGNYEQYF
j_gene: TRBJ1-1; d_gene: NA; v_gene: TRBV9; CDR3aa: CASSAQGHLEGGTEAFF
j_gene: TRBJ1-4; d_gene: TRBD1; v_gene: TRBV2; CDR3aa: CASSGGQGAVDEKLFF
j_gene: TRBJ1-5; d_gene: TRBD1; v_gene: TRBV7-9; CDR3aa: CASSLDRLPNQPQHF
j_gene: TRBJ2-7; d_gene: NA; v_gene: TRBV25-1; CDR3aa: CASSGPRQFGQYF
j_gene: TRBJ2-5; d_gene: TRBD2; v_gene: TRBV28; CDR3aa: CASSLYGGAGQETQYF
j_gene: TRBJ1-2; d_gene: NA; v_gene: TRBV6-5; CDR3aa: CASSYSWGQGYTF
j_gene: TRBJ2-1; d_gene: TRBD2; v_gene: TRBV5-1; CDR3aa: CASSLEPPLAGKNEQFF
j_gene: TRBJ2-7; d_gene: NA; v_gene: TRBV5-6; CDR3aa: CASSATPLGDSAEQYF
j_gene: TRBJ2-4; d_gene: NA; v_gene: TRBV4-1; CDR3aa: CASSPDMNIQYF
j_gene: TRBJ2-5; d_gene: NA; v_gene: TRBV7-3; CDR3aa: CASSPGGRETQYF
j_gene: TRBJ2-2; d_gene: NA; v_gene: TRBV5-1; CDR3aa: CASSSLLLVTGELFF
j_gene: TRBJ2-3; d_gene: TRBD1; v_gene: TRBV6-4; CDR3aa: CASSETGTGGPDTQYF
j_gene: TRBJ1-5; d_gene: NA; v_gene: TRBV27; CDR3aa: CASRWEQGSASNQPQHF
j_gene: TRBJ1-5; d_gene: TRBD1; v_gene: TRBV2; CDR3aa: CASRDRGLNDQPQHF
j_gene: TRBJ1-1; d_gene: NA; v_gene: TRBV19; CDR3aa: CASSIGGAPEAFF
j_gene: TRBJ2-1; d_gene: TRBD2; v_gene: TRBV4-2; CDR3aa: CASSQRLAGANEQFF
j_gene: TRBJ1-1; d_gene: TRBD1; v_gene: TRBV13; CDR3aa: CASSPTTGAEAFF
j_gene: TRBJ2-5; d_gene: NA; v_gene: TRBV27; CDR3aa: CASRISGVGGETQYF
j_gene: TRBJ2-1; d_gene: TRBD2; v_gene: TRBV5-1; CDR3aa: CASSLDVAGVYNEQFF
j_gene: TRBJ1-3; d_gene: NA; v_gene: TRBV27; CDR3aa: CASRSAAPGNTIYF
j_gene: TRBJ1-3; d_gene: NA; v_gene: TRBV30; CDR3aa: CAWSSFGVDTIYF
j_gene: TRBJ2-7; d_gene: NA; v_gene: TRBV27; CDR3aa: CASSFPGTLEQYF
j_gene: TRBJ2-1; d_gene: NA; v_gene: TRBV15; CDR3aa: CATSRYGTGNEQFF
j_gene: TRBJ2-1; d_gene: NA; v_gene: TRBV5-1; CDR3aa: CASSLDASSSYNEQFF
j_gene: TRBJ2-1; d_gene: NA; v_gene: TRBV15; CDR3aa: CATSRVGGKLYNEQFF
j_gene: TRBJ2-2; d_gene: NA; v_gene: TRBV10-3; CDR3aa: CAISPGTNTGELFF
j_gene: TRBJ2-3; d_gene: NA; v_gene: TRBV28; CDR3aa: CASTYRASDTQYF
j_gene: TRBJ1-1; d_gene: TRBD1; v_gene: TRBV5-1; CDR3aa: CASSPGQGRWSTEAFF
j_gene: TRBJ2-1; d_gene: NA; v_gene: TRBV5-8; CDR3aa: CASIPIRWEWNDEQFF
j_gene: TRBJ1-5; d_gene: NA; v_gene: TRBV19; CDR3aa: CASSFTALYSNQPQHF